What follows are 5 T cell receptor beta chains derived from one specimen sequenced in a study of shared clonotypes between healthy human individuals. Naive CD8 cells were CD45RO-negative, positively selected for CCR7, excluding terminally differentiated effector memory CD45RA+ cells. TCRdb's copy holds only in-frame clones and misses some; the assay was immunoSEQ multiplex PCR. The data show some 2 million clones, about 95% seen once. Specimen: naive CD8+ T cells sorted from blood. These receptors were obtained from a man between 18 and 29 years old in good health.

The V call is TRBV7-9, the J call TRBJ2-5; possibly TRBD2 for D (6 bases). The germline V gene has CDR1 SEHNR and CDR2 FQNEAQ (reference sequence). The CDR3 loop spans 16 amino acids. V lost 4 bases to trimming and J lost 4 bases, with 19 bases between them. The CDR3 nucleotides read TGTGCCAGCAGCTCTCCTGCGGGACCGCTGGGAGAGACCCAGTACTTC. Amino acids: CASSSPAGPLGETQYF. Supplemented by reference TRBV7-9 and TRBJ2-5, the full variable domain reads DTGVSQNPRHKITKRGQNVTFRCDPISEHNRLYWYRQTLGQGPEFLTYFQNEAQLEKSRLLSDRFSAERPKGSFSTLEIQRTEQGDSAMYLCASSSPAGPLGETQYFGPGTRLLVL.

The CDR3, as DNA: TGTGCCAGCAGAGGATTATATAATTCACCCCTCCACTTT. Amino acid sequence: CASRGLYNSPLHF. The chain couples TRBV5-6 to TRBJ1-6; D remains unclear. The CDR3 runs 13 residues. Germline CDR1 is SGHDT and CDR2 is YYEEEE. V was trimmed by 5 bases and J by 4 bases, leaving 7 bases between them.

This chain connects TRBV4-2 to TRBJ2-1; 9 bases match TRBD1. There are 15 residues in the CDR3. Germline CDR1 is LGHNA and CDR2 is YNFKEQ. V was clipped by 4 bases and J by 7 bases; unmatched bases: 8. CDR3 residues: CASSPSDRGENEQFF. In DNA, the CDR3 is TGTGCCAGCAGCCCCTCGGACAGGGGCGAGAATGAGCAGTTCTTC.

The CDR3, as DNA: TGTGCCAGCCGCCCACCGGGCCCCGAGAACTATGGCTACACCTTC. Its translation: CASRPPGPENYGYTF. The chain joins TRBV7-9 to TRBJ1-2; D is uncertain. V was pared by 8 bases and J by 2 bases, with 18 bases between. Germline CDR1 SEHNR, CDR2 FQNEAQ (reference sequence). The CDR3 sequence is 15 residues long. Full variable domain (missing parts from reference TRBV7-9 and TRBJ1-2): DTGVSQNPRHKITKRGQNVTFRCDPISEHNRLYWYRQTLGQGPEFLTYFQNEAQLEKSRLLSDRFSAERPKGSFSTLEIQRTEQGDSAMYLCASRPPGPENYGYTFGSGTRLTVV.

The V call is TRBV15, the J call TRBJ2-7, with no clear D. The CDR3 runs 15 residues. Germline loops: CDR1 LNHNV, CDR2 YYDKDF (reference sequence). V lost 5 bases to trimming and J lost 2 bases, with 16 bases between them. CDR3 protein: CATSVRTEPTYEQYF. Here the CDR3 DNA reads TGTGCCACCAGCGTTCGGACGGAACCGACCTACGAGCAGTACTTC.